The 27 T cell receptor beta chains listed next were all sequenced from one sample in a study of blood T cell repertoires in COVID-19. Measured with immunoSEQ multiplex PCR; TCRdb has only the in-frame clones, and not every one. Here the sample spans just under 150,000 clones, around 87% being singletons. Input material: peripheral blood. The receptors originated from a man in his fifties who had recovered from COVID-19.

The chain's CDR3 is CAWSVISPGNGYTF. The CDR3 DNA sequence: TGTGCCTGGAGTGTTATATCGCCCGGGAACGGCTACACCTTC. The chain recombines TRBV30 with TRBJ1-2; D is unresolved. Per germline, CDR1 GTSNPN and CDR2 SVGIG (reference sequence). Trimming shortened V by 0 bases and J by 8 bases, and 16 bases separated the two germline ends. The CDR3 extends over 14 amino acids.

This chain joins TRBV3-1 (or the pseudogene TRBV3-2) and TRBJ2-6; 9 bases match TRBD2. CDR1 and CDR2 (germline): LGHDT, YNNKEL (reference sequence). The V segment lost 4 bases and the J segment 0 bases; nucleotides outside the gene matches: 7. The CDR3 is made up of 18 amino acids. The CDR3 bases are TGTGCCAGCAGCCCCCAGGCTAGCGGGGCCTCTGGGGCCAACGTCCTGACTTTC. Its protein product is CASSPQASGASGANVLTF.

The chain is built from TRBV7-2 and TRBJ1-1; a possible D gene is TRBD1 (6 bases). Germline CDR1 SGHTA, CDR2 FQGNSA. V dropped 1 base and J dropped 1 base, with 16 bases sitting between them. This CDR3 is built from 17 residues. The CDR3 sequence is CASSLDPWTVTNTEAFF. The CDR3 DNA reads TGTGCCAGCAGCTTAGATCCCTGGACAGTTACGAACACTGAAGCTTTCTTT.

This chain links TRBV14 with TRBJ2-5; TRBD2 aligns across 13 bases. CDR3 length: 16 amino acids. J was trimmed by 5 bases and V by 0 bases; bases with no gene match: 3. Per the germline V gene, CDR1 is SGHDN and CDR2 is FVKESK. The CDR3 here is CASSQETSGGSETQYF. The CDR3 coding sequence is TGTGCCAGCAGCCAAGAGACTAGCGGGGGGTCGGAGACCCAGTACTTC. Drawing the rest from reference TRBV14 and TRBJ2-5, the complete variable domain is EAGVTQFPSHSVIEKGQTVTLRCDPISGHDNLYWYRRVMGKEIKFLLHFVKESKQDESGMPNNRFLAERTGGTYSTLKVQPAELEDSGVYFCASSQETSGGSETQYFGPGTRLLVL.

This sequence joins TRBV3-1 (or the pseudogene TRBV3-2) and TRBJ2-5; no firm D call. CDR1 and CDR2 (germline): LGHDT, YNNKEL (reference sequence). The CDR3 has 12 residues. Trimming stripped 4 bases from V and 0 bases from J, with 3 bases between. CDR3 amino acids: CASSPYQETQYF. The CDR3 coding sequence is TGTGCCAGCAGCCCGTACCAAGAGACCCAGTACTTC.

The rearrangement uses TRBV7-8 and TRBJ1-2, with TRBD1 matching over 9 bases. Germline V gives CDR1 SGHVS, CDR2 FQNEAQ. After removal of 1 base from V and 6 bases from J, the junction contained 12 bases not matched to a gene. The CDR3 has 17 residues. The CDR3 region is CASSLGIPGQGRHGYTF. The CDR3 DNA follows: TGTGCCAGCAGCTTAGGGATCCCGGGACAGGGTCGGCATGGCTACACCTTC. Combining the CDR3 with reference TRBV7-8 and TRBJ1-2 gives the whole variable domain GAGVSQSPRYKVAKRGQDVALRCDPISGHVSLFWYQQALGQGPEFLTYFQNEAQLDKSGLPSDRFFAERPEGSVSTLKIQRTQQEDSAVYLCASSLGIPGQGRHGYTFGSGTRLTVV.

The chain links TRBV20-1 to TRBJ1-5; 7 bases agree with TRBD1. Germline V gene sequence: CDR1 DFQATT, CDR2 SNEGSKA (reference sequence). This CDR3 spans 13 amino acids. After removal of 3 bases from V and 7 bases from J, the junction contained 6 bases not matched to a gene. The CDR3 DNA sequence: TGCAGTGCTAGTACAGGGGCATACCAGCCCCAGCATTTT. Protein: CSASTGAYQPQHF.

This sequence joins TRBV3-1 (or the pseudogene TRBV3-2) and TRBJ1-1; possible D gene TRBD1, 6 bases. V lost 1 base and J lost 4, with 10 bases in between. The CDR3 is made up of 14 amino acids. CDR1 LGHDT and CDR2 YNNKEL come from the germline V gene (reference sequence). CDR3 DNA: TGTGCCAGCAGCCAAGTGCAGGGGACCACTGAAGCTTTCTTT. This sequence encodes CASSQVQGTTEAFF.

The chain is built from TRBV5-1 and TRBJ1-2, with 7 positions matching TRBD1. This CDR3 contains 16 residues. V dropped 2 bases and J dropped 4; count of bases not matched to a gene: 11. Per the germline V gene, CDR1 is SGHRS and CDR2 is YFSETQ. CDR3 residues: CASSFRWGQQFYGYTF. The CDR3 DNA reads as TGCGCCAGCAGCTTTAGATGGGGACAGCAGTTCTATGGCTACACCTTC.

The chain employs TRBV5-8 and TRBJ2-3, with TRBD1 as a possible D gene (5 bases). The CDR3 extends over 16 amino acids. CDR1 and CDR2 from the germline V gene are SGHTS and YDEGEE. The V gene lost 0 bases and the J gene lost 2 bases, with 13 bases spanning the gap. The CDR3 sequence is CASSLGVLGDTDTQYF. For the CDR3, the DNA is TGTGCCAGCAGCTTGGGGGTCTTAGGGGACACAGATACGCAGTATTTT.

The V gene is TRBV5-1, the J gene TRBJ1-3; 9 bases match TRBD1. The CDR3 spans 15 residues. With V trimmed by 4 bases and J by 4 bases, 6 bases remained unmatched. The germline gives CDR1 SGHRS, CDR2 YFSETQ. CDR3 DNA sequence: TGCGCCAGCAGCCTGGACAGGGGCTACGGAAACACCATATATTTT. Translating it yields CASSLDRGYGNTIYF.

V and J are TRBV27 and TRBJ1-5; D remains ambiguous. Germline V CDR1 and CDR2: MNHEY, SMNVEV (reference sequence). The CDR3 runs 13 residues. V lost 2 bases and J 5 bases, leaving 7 bases between the germline ends. Here the CDR3 reads CASSLSRHQPQHF. DNA of the CDR3: TGTGCCAGCAGTTTAAGCAGGCATCAGCCCCAGCATTTT.

This chain links TRBV4-1 with TRBJ1-5; D gene ambiguous. CDR1 and CDR2 (germline): MGHRA, YSYEKL. CDR3 length: 13 residues. The ends were cut back, 3 bases at V and 5 bases at J, with 8 bases in the middle. The CDR3 loop is CASSHQQDQPQHF. The DNA of the CDR3 is TGCGCCAGCAGCCACCAGCAGGATCAGCCCCAGCATTTT.

The chain carries TRBV6-2 or TRBV6-3 and TRBJ2-2; 9 nucleotides line up with TRBD1. The CDR3 consists of 16 residues. The V segment lost 5 bases and the J segment 4 bases; nucleotides outside the gene matches: 8. CDR1 is MNHEY, CDR2 SVGEGT, per germline. DNA of the CDR3: TGTGCCAGCAGTCCCCGAGGGACAGGGATCACCGGGGAGCTGTTTTTT. It encodes CASSPRGTGITGELFF.

V gene TRBV29-1 combines with J gene TRBJ1-2, with a tentative D call TRBD1 (5 bases). CDR3 length: 15 amino acids. V shed 2 bases and J shed 3 bases, with 16 bases lying between them. The germline gives CDR1 SQVTM, CDR2 ANQGSEA. Here the CDR3 reads CSVEMSGGGYYGYTF. In nucleotides, the CDR3 is TGCAGCGTTGAAATGAGTGGGGGGGGATACTATGGCTACACCTTC.

The chain combines TRBV4-3 with TRBJ2-3; 8 bases map to TRBD1. The J segment lost 5 bases and the V segment lost 3 bases, leaving 10 bases of the junction unmatched. Germline V lookup: CDR1 LGHNA, CDR2 YSLEER. The CDR3 has 16 residues. In nucleotides, the CDR3 is TGCGCCAGCAGCCAGCAGGGGGCGCGGGCTGTAGATACGCAGTATTTT. Amino acids: CASSQQGARAVDTQYF.

This chain uses TRBV5-1 with TRBJ2-7; 8 bases line up with TRBD2. The CDR3 spans 14 residues. The germline V gene has CDR1 SGHRS and CDR2 YFSETQ. V dropped 4 bases and J dropped 2; count of bases not matched to a gene: 5. The CDR3 is CASSPREGAYEQYF. As DNA, the CDR3 is TGCGCCAGCAGCCCCCGGGAGGGGGCCTACGAGCAGTACTTC.

V usage is TRBV5-4 and J usage is TRBJ2-5; 9 nucleotides match TRBD2. This CDR3 is built from 16 residues. CDR1 and CDR2 (germline): SGHNT, YYREEE (reference sequence). V dropped 4 bases and J dropped 0; count of bases not matched to a gene: 7. Here the CDR3 reads CASSPSSGAYQETQYF. The CDR3 DNA follows: TGTGCCAGCAGCCCCTCTAGCGGGGCGTACCAAGAGACCCAGTACTTC.

This clone is a singleton in its sample. The chain recombines TRBV2 with TRBJ2-1; TRBD1 agrees at 9 bases. This CDR3 comprises 14 residues. CDR1 and CDR2 from the germline V gene are SNHLY and FYNNEI. V gave up 6 bases and J gave up 6 bases; unmatched junction bases: 6. CDR3 region: CASRRDRDGNEQFF. CDR3 DNA: TGTGCCAGCAGGAGGGACAGGGATGGCAATGAGCAGTTCTTC.

The chain recombines TRBV19 with TRBJ2-5, with TRBD1 as a possible D gene (5 bases). The CDR3 totals 15 residues. Germline V gene lookup returns CDR1 LNHDA and CDR2 SQIVND (reference sequence). Trimming pared 4 bases from V and 5 bases from J, leaving 17 bases between. CDR3 loop: CASSTSGSQLETQYF. The CDR3 DNA sequence: TGTGCCAGTAGTACTTCAGGGTCCCAGCTTGAGACCCAGTACTTC.

This clone occurred a few times. V is TRBV6-1 and J is TRBJ1-5; D not certain. The CDR3 runs 14 residues. Trimming shortened V by 8 bases and J by 0 bases, and 11 bases separated the two germline ends. Germline CDR1 MNHNS, CDR2 SASEGT. CDR3 loop: CASATVSSNQPQHF. The CDR3 bases are TGTGCCAGCGCAACCGTTAGTAGCAATCAGCCCCAGCATTTT.

This clone was observed a handful of times. This chain joins TRBV19 and TRBJ2-5; the match to TRBD2 covers 12 bases. With V trimmed by 1 base and J by 1 base, 4 bases remained unmatched. The CDR3 contains 17 residues. The germline gives CDR1 LNHDA, CDR2 SQIVND (reference sequence). Here the CDR3 reads CASSIALAGGLQETQYF. DNA of the CDR3: TGTGCCAGTAGTATAGCACTAGCGGGGGGACTCCAAGAGACCCAGTACTTC.

This clone was detected only a few times. V and J are TRBV5-5 and TRBJ1-1; 10 bases align to TRBD1. The ends lost 4 bases at V and 0 bases at J; junction bases unmatched: 9. CDR1 and CDR2 from the germline V gene are SGHKS and YYEKEE (reference sequence). This CDR3 is 17 amino acids long. The CDR3 is CASSPGQGLGMNTEAFF. The CDR3 DNA follows: TGTGCCAGCAGCCCGGGACAGGGGCTAGGTATGAACACTGAAGCTTTCTTT.

The chain couples TRBV5-1 to TRBJ1-2, with D maybe TRBD1 (5 bases). Trimming pared 1 base from V and 6 bases from J, leaving 7 bases between. Germline V lookup: CDR1 SGHRS, CDR2 YFSETQ. The CDR3 spans 12 residues. The CDR3 region has the DNA TGCGCCAGCAGCTTGAAACAGGATGGCTACACCTTC. As protein: CASSLKQDGYTF.

The chain is built from TRBV18 and TRBJ1-3, with 8 bases lining up with TRBD1. With V trimmed by 6 bases and J by 2 bases, 9 bases remained unmatched. The CDR3 loop spans 16 amino acids. The germline V gene has CDR1 KGHSH and CDR2 LQKENI. CDR3 nucleotide sequence: TGTGCCAGCTCTCCTTCGACAGGGGCACCTGGAAACACCATATATTTT. Amino acid sequence: CASSPSTGAPGNTIYF.

This clone occurred once. The chain uses TRBV6-5 and TRBJ1-6; D remains ambiguous. The germline gives CDR1 MNHEY, CDR2 SVGAGI. Trimming cost V 0 bases and J 6 bases, with 12 bases left between them. The CDR3 length is 16 residues. The CDR3 nucleotides read TGTGCCAGCAGTTACTCCGACTGGCCCCTTAATTCACCCCTCCACTTT. It specifies CASSYSDWPLNSPLHF.

The genes are TRBV19 and TRBJ1-1, with D maybe TRBD1 (6 bases). Per germline, CDR1 LNHDA and CDR2 SQIVND (reference sequence). The CDR3 totals 15 residues. Deletions cut 5 bases from V and 6 bases from J, with 19 bases between. The CDR3: CASSAFKTGWAEAFF. In DNA, the CDR3 is TGTGCCAGTAGTGCATTCAAGACAGGTTGGGCTGAAGCTTTCTTT. The variable domain in full, with the rest retrieved from reference TRBV19 and TRBJ1-1, is DGGITQSPKYLFRKEGQNVTLSCEQNLNHDAMYWYRQDPGQGLRLIYYSQIVNDFQKGDIAEGYSVSREKKESFPLTVTSAQKNPTAFYLCASSAFKTGWAEAFFGQGTRLTVV.